The 18 T cell receptor beta chains in this list originate from one sample, sequenced in a study of CD8+ T cells in alopecia areata (dated by TCRdb to 2017 to 2018). To prepare the library, the immunoSEQ multiplex PCR assay was applied. RNA was extracted from all samples and reverse transcribed into cDNA as template for TCR sequencing. TCRdb carries this immuneACCESS record with in-frame sequences only. Its versions omit some clonotypes, under half of them owing to an unresolved V gene in the studies checked, with the rest unexplained. This sample includes about 18,000 clones, and none of them was observed just once. The ten largest clones represent around 33% of the sample. Pooled mouse cutaneous lymph node cells were stained for CD4, CD8alpha, NKG2D, NKG2ACE and other markers and were then sorted on a BD Influx. Input material: CD8+ T cells sorted from a lymph node. The receptor set was obtained from a C3H/HeJ mouse with alopecia areata. The MHC haplotype found in this strain is H2-k.

About this clone itself: The listed genes are named as in mouse. Read data end 4 residues before the CDR3 end; the end is taken from the germline J gene. The genes are TRBV14 and TRBJ2-1; 7 bases agree with TRBD1. This CDR3 region has 14 residues. Germline V CDR1 and CDR2: SGHDT, FRDEAV. The V and J ends lost 1 base and 2 bases, in that order; junction bases with no gene match: 0. CDR3 loop: CASSFQGDYAEQFF. CDR3 bases read: TGTGCCAGCAGTTTCCAGGGGGACTATGCT.

This clone was observed many times. Gene names denote mouse genes. The read comes to an end 4 residues before the CDR3 does, leaving the germline J gene to fill in the end. The chain employs TRBV13-2 and TRBJ2-5, with 12 nucleotides matching TRBD2. The germline V gene has CDR1 NNHNN and CDR2 SYGAGS (reference sequence). Trimming cost V 3 bases and J 2 bases; bases outside gene matches: 1. The CDR3 runs 15 residues. The CDR3 DNA, read in part, is TGTGCCAGCGGTGGACTGGGGGGGCGCCAAGAC. Amino acid sequence: CASGGLGGRQD. The entire CDR3 reads CASGGLGGRQDTQYF.

This clone was counted a few times. The gene names given are mouse names. The CDR3 end falls 4 residues outside the read, so it is completed with the germline J gene. The chain joins TRBV19 to TRBJ2-1, with 11 bases identical to TRBD2. The CDR3 contains 14 residues. CDR1 is FNHDT and CDR2 is SITEND in the germline V gene (reference sequence). CDR3 DNA (partial): TGTGCCAGCAGTATGGGGGACTGGGGGGCT. Translating gives CASSMGDWGA. The entire CDR3 reads CASSMGDWGAEQFF.

This clone was seen ten or more times. Here the gene names and germline are mouse. The read falls 4 residues short of the CDR3 end, and the missing part is taken from the germline J gene. V gene TRBV1 combines with J gene TRBJ1-4; D is ambiguous. Between the trimmed V and J ends, which lost 0 bases and 2 bases, there was a span of 10 bases. This CDR3 spans 16 amino acids. CDR1 is NSQYPW and CDR2 is LRSPGD in the germline V gene (reference sequence). The chain's CDR3 is CTCSADLTRSNERLFF. The sequenced CDR3 bases are TGCACCTGCAGTGCAGATCTAACAAGGTCCAACGAA.

A word on this clone: Gene and germline names: mouse. The read ends 4 residues shy of where the CDR3 ends; the end is completed using the germline J gene. The chain recombines TRBV30 with TRBJ2-5, with 7 bases lining up with TRBD2. The germline CDR1 and CDR2 sequences are SQVVS and ANEGSEA. After removal of 3 bases from V and 1 base from J, the junction contained 4 bases not matched to a gene. The CDR3 loop spans 14 amino acids. The sequenced CDR3 bases are TGTAGTTCTAGTCGGCTGGGGGACCAAGAC. This translates into CSSSRLGDQD. The entire CDR3 reads CSSSRLGDQDTQYF.

This clone was detected ten times or more. Mouse gene names apply. Coverage ceases 4 residues before the CDR3 finishes, and the germline J gene fills in the end. The rearrangement joins TRBV19 to TRBJ1-1; D may be TRBD1 (5 bases). Germline values: CDR1 FNHDT, CDR2 SITEND (reference sequence). The V and J ends lost 2 bases and 0 bases respectively, with 8 bases between them. The CDR3 has 14 residues. The CDR3 bases that were read are TGTGCCAGCAGTATGCGGACATCAAACACA. It is translated as CASSMRTSNT. The full CDR3 reads CASSMRTSNTEVFF.

This clone was recorded at least ten times. Gene names refer to mouse genes. CDR3 amino acids: CTCSADQGANTEVFF. The sequenced CDR3 bases are TGCACCTGCAGTGCAGATCAGGGGGCAAACACA. The V and J genes are TRBV1 and TRBJ1-1; 7 nucleotides line up with TRBD1. The read ends 4 residues shy of where the CDR3 ends; the end is completed using the germline J gene. This CDR3 comprises 15 residues. Germline CDR1 reads NSQYPW; CDR2 reads LRSPGD (reference sequence). V dropped 0 bases and J dropped 0; count of bases not matched to a gene: 1.

To note about this clone: Mouse germline and gene names are used. From the germline J gene comes the end of the CDR3, since the read stops 4 residues before it. The gene calls are TRBV14 and TRBJ2-5; tentative D call: TRBD2 (5 bases). The CDR3 spans 14 residues. V was trimmed by 2 bases and J by 0 bases, leaving 7 bases between them. Germline assignment: CDR1 SGHDT and CDR2 FRDEAV. The CDR3 spells CASSLMGNQDTQYF. The DNA read from the CDR3 is TGTGCCAGCAGTTTGATGGGGAACCAAGAC. The full variable domain, its missing parts supplied by reference TRBV14 and TRBJ2-5, is EAGVTQSPRYAVLQEGQAVSFWCDPISGHDTLYWYQQPRDQGPQLLVYFRDEAVIDNSQLPSDRFSAVRPKGTNSTLKIQSAKQGDTATYLCASSLMGNQDTQYFGPGTRLLVL.

This clone was recorded at least ten times. Mouse gene names and germline throughout. Coverage ceases 4 residues before the CDR3 finishes, and the germline J gene fills in the end. This rearrangement joins TRBV13-3 to TRBJ2-1, with TRBD2 matching over 14 bases. CDR3 length: 17 residues. J gave up 2 bases and V 5 bases, and 6 bases lay outside the gene matches. CDR1 is NNHDY, CDR2 SYVADS, per germline. CDR3 sequence reads: CASRRDWGGFDYAEQFF. Incomplete CDR3 DNA: TGTGCCAGCAGGAGGGACTGGGGGGGCTTTGACTATGCT.

By frequency in the sample, this clone is medium-sized. The gene names given are mouse names. The read ends 4 residues before the CDR3 terminus; that terminus is restored from the germline J gene. This sequence joins TRBV31 and TRBJ1-1; no definite D call. The germline CDR1 and CDR2 sequences are GKSSPN and SITVG. The V end was cut by 0 bases, the J end by 1 base, with 6 bases between. This CDR3 is built from 13 residues. This CDR3 reads CAWSLNGNTEVFF. The CDR3 bases that were read are TGTGCCTGGAGTCTAAATGGGAACACA.

This clone was seen a few times. The protein given in TCRdb and the translation of the DNA differ at residue 12, and the sequence presented here derives from the DNA. The gene names here belong to mouse. The CDR3 sequence is CASSQDHRGGNTLYF. The sequenced part of the CDR3 DNA is TGTGCCAGCAGCCAAGATCACAGGGGTGGAAATACG. The gene calls are TRBV5 and TRBJ1-3; 7 positions match TRBD1. The observed sequence ends 3 residues before the CDR3 terminus, with the missing tail filled in from the germline J gene. Looked up from germline, CDR1 is LGHNA and CDR2 is YNLKQL (reference sequence). The CDR3 covers 15 residues. V trimming: 0 bases; J trimming: 3 bases; junction bases outside the gene matches: 2.

At least ten counts were recorded for this clone. Mouse germline and gene names are used. Read sequence stops 4 residues before the CDR3 end, and the germline J gene provides the missing end. This chain links TRBV13-3 with TRBJ2-5, with D possibly being TRBD2 (6 bases). Trimming pared 7 bases from V and 3 bases from J, leaving 6 bases between. The length of the CDR3 is 11 residues. Looked up from germline, CDR1 is NNHDY and CDR2 is SYVADS. The CDR3 bases that were read are TGTGCCAGCGGACTGCAAGAC. Protein sequence: CASGLQD. The whole CDR3 region reads CASGLQDTQYF.

This clone was counted only a few times. The protein TCRdb lists differs from the translation of the DNA at residue 13; the protein given here is translated from the DNA itself. Mouse gene names apply. Sequencing ends 3 residues short of the CDR3 end; the germline J gene provides the rest. The chain couples TRBV1 to TRBJ1-3; the match to TRBD1 covers 11 bases. V shed 4 bases and J 1 base; nucleotides not matched to a gene: 3. The germline V gene has CDR1 NSQYPW and CDR2 LRSPGD (reference sequence). The CDR3 extends over 16 amino acids. The DNA read from the CDR3 is TGCACCTGCAGTGGCCGGGACAGGGGGTCTGGAAATACG. This sequence encodes CTCSGRDRGSGNT. The whole CDR3 reads CTCSGRDRGSGNTLYF. The full variable domain, completed using reference TRBV1 and TRBJ1-3, is VTLLEQNPRWRLVPRGQAVNLRCILKNSQYPWMSWYQQDLQKQLQWLFTLRSPGDKEVKSLPGADYLATRVTDTELRLQVANMSQGRTLYCTCSGRDRGSGNTLYFGEGSRLIVV.

A remark on this clone: Mouse names are used for the genes. The covered CDR3 bases are TGTGCCAGCAGAGACCTCGCAGGGAATGCAGAA. It encodes CASRDLAGNAE. The entire CDR3 protein is CASRDLAGNAETLYF. The chain has TRBV13-1 and TRBJ2-3; maybe TRBD1 (5 bases). The read terminates 4 residues before the CDR3 end, so the remaining end is supplied by the germline J gene. CDR1 and CDR2 from the germline V gene are NSHNY and SYGAGN. The V gene lost 5 bases and the J gene lost 2 bases, with 15 bases spanning the gap. This CDR3 contains 15 residues.

A few counts support this clone. Gene and germline names: mouse. CDR3 bases read: TGTGCCAGCGGTGGAGAACTGGGGGTTGAAGCT. Its protein is CASGGELGVEA. The full CDR3 is CASGGELGVEAEQFF. The gene calls are TRBV13-2 and TRBJ2-1; 8 positions match TRBD2. From the germline J gene comes the end of the CDR3, since the read stops 4 residues before it. The germline CDR1 and CDR2 sequences are NNHNN and SYGAGS (reference sequence). The CDR3 has 15 residues.

In this sample, this clone turned up a few times. Gene names follow the mouse nomenclature. The read is 4 residues too short to cover the CDR3 end, so that end is filled in from the germline J gene. V gene TRBV19 combines with J gene TRBJ2-7; a possible D gene is TRBD1 (5 bases). This CDR3 is built from 13 residues. Germline values: CDR1 FNHDT, CDR2 SITEND (reference sequence). The CDR3 loop is CASSILDKYEQYF. CDR3 DNA, as far as it was read: TGTGCCAGCAGTATCCTGGACAAATAT.

This clone has ten or more counts. Here the gene names and germline are mouse. The read gets to within 4 residues of the CDR3 end, and the germline J gene fills in the rest. The chain recombines TRBV31 with TRBJ1-2, with 7 nucleotides matching TRBD1. V lost 5 bases and J lost 4; bases outside the gene matches: 1. The CDR3 is 11 residues long. Germline V CDR1 and CDR2: GKSSPN, SITVG. The sequenced part of the CDR3 DNA is TGTGCCTGGGCAGGGGGCTCC. It yields the protein CAWAGGS. The full CDR3 protein is CAWAGGSDYTF.

This clone was seen a handful of times. Genes and germline are mouse. The sequence runs out 4 residues before the end of the CDR3; the remainder is reconstructed from the germline J gene. The chain recombines TRBV17 with TRBJ1-1, with 8 nucleotides matching TRBD1. V dropped 5 bases and J dropped 1; count of bases not matched to a gene: 3. Germline V gene sequence: CDR1 MNHDT, CDR2 YYDKIL. The CDR3 sequence is 14 residues long. CDR3 bases read: TGTGCTAGCAGTCCGGGACAGGTAAACACA. Its protein is CASSPGQVNT. The whole CDR3 reads CASSPGQVNTEVFF.